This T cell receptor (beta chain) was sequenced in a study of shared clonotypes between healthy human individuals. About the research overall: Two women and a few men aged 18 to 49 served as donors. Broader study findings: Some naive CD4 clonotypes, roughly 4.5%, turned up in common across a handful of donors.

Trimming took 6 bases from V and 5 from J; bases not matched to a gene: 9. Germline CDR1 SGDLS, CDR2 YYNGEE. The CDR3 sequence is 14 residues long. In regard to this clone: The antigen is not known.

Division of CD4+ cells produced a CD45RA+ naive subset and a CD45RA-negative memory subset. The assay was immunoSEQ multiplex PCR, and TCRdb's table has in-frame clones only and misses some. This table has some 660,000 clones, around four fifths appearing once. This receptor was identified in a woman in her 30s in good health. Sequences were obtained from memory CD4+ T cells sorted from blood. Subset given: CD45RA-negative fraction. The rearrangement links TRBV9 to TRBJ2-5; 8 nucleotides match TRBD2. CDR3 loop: CASNRGGLGETQYF. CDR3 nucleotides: TGTGCCAGCAACCGGGGGGGGCTGGGGGAGACCCAGTACTTC.